The clone carrying this TCR beta chain was detected only a few times. Its specificity is unknown. The data originate from a study of beta chain features in type 1 diabetes. Investigators reverse transcribed all isolated RNA, so they sequenced expressed TCRB transcripts. TCRdb keeps only in-frame clones here, not all; method: immunoSEQ multiplex PCR. The sample has about 240,000 clones; over 11% are singletons. General observations from the study: Shortening that was moderate but significant affected the TCRB CDR3s of Type 1 diabetes patients in all four CD4+ subsets. Sampled from patients, naive, central memory and Treg TCRB repertoires appeared more similar than those sampled from healthy donors. Patients and controls would be equally affected if PCR favored shorter templates. Sequencing of cDNA might inflate the share of cells that strongly express TCR. VDJ junctions sequenced from type 1 diabetes patients showed fewer insertions and more deletions.

The CDR3 extends over 13 amino acids. Trimming removed 4 bases from V and 7 bases from J, with 12 bases in between. Germline V gene sequence: CDR1 SGDLS, CDR2 YYNGEE. Specimen: naive CD4+ T cells from blood. The V and J genes are TRBV9 and TRBJ1-5; weak D call: TRBD1 (6 bases). The source of this sequence is a man aged 25-45 years with type 1 diabetes. CDR3 nucleotide sequence: TGTGCCAGCAGCCCGCGGGGGCAACAGCCCCAGCATTTT. The encoded protein is CASSPRGQQPQHF.